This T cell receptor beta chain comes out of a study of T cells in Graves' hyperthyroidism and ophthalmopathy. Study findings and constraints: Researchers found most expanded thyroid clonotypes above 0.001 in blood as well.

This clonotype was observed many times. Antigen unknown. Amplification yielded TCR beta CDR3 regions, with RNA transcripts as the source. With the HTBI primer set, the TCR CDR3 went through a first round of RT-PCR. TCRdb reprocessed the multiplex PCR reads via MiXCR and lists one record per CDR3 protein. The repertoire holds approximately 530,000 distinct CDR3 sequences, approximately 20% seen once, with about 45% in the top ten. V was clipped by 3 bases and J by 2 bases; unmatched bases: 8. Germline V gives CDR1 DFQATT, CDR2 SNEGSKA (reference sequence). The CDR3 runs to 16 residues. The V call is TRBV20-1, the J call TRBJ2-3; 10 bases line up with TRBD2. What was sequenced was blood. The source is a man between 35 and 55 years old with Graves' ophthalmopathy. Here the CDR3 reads CSASPSGGAYTDTQYF. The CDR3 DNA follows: TGCAGTGCTAGCCCAAGCGGGGGGGCTTACACAGATACGCAGTATTTT.